The 13 T cell receptor beta chains given below trace back to one sample, sequenced in a study of spatial heterogeneity in lung cancer. Time point noted: sample taken at primary tumor resection. The authors sequenced whole RNA from tumor, nontumor lung or frozen PBMC without sorting. TCRdb re-called the 5' RACE reads with MiXCR, one entry per CDR3 protein. Here the sample spans approximately 12,000 distinct CDR3 sequences, approximately 6.2% being singletons. The material was normal lung tissue next to the tumor, obtained at surgery. The receptors shown here come from a male donor with early-stage non-small cell lung cancer.

This clonotype has a count of ten or more. Because the library targeted alpha chains, this beta chain is an off-target read whose size means little. This sequence joins TRBV4-2 and TRBJ1-6, with D hard to call. The V end lost 0 bases, the J end lost 6 bases, and 12 bases lay between the germline ends. The V gene's germline CDR1 is LGHNA and CDR2 YNFKEQ. The CDR3 loop spans 16 amino acids. CDR3 nucleotides: TGTGCCAGCAGCCAAGATCAAGAACGGGGTAATTCACCCCTCCACTTT. It specifies CASSQDQERGNSPLHF.

This clonotype turned up a few times. The library was designed around alpha chains, so this beta chain is a stray read whose abundance carries little weight. The genes are TRBV4-1 and TRBJ2-7; TRBD1 agrees at 11 bases. J was trimmed by 2 bases and V by 5 bases; bases with no gene match: 11. Germline assignment: CDR1 MGHRA and CDR2 YSYEKL. The CDR3 has 17 amino acids. CDR3 bases: TGCGCCAGCAGCTATCTCCCCGGGGGACAGGGGGCCTACGAGCAGTACTTC. It codes for CASSYLPGGQGAYEQYF.

Judged by abundance, this clonotype is medium-sized. With the library built for alpha chains, this beta chain is off target and its frequency is not meaningful. This sequence joins TRBV6-2 or TRBV6-3 and TRBJ2-1; D possibly matches TRBD1 or TRBD2 (5 bases each). In germline, CDR1 is MNHEY, CDR2 SVGEGT. V shed 5 bases and J shed 6 bases, with 14 bases lying between them. This CDR3 is 14 amino acids long. CDR3 coding DNA: TGTGCCAGCAGTGATGGGACCCTGCCCAATGAGCAGTTCTTC. This encodes CASSDGTLPNEQFF.

In this sample, this clonotype turned up many times. As an off-target read in a library built for alpha chains, this beta chain has a frequency of little significance. The genes are TRBV5-4 and TRBJ2-5; 11 bases are a match to TRBD2. CDR1 is SGHNT and CDR2 is YYREEE in the germline V gene (reference sequence). V gave up 0 bases and J gave up 2 bases; unmatched junction bases: 0. This CDR3 region has 15 residues. The CDR3 bases are TGTGCCAGCAGCTTGGGGACTAGCGGGCAAGAGACCCAGTACTTC. Protein sequence: CASSLGTSGQETQYF.

Only a few counts were recorded for this clonotype. This beta chain is a stray read from a library made for alpha chains; its abundance is not meaningful. The gene calls are TRBV7-9 and TRBJ2-1, with unresolved D. The CDR3 extends over 16 amino acids. Looked up from germline, CDR1 is SEHNR and CDR2 is FQNEAQ (reference sequence). V lost 7 bases and J lost 3, with 19 bases in between. The DNA for the CDR3 is TGTGCCAGCAACGCCTTCGGCCTCCTCGACTACAATGAGCAGTTCTTC. Its translation is CASNAFGLLDYNEQFF.

Ten or more counts support this clonotype. Being off target in a library aimed at alpha chains, this beta chain has a size of little meaning. The chain has TRBV3-1 and TRBJ1-2, with D possibly TRBD1 on 5 matching bases. V was shortened by 4 bases and J by 0 bases, with 9 bases between the two germline ends. This CDR3 has 14 residues. Germline CDR1 LGHDT, CDR2 YNNKEL (reference sequence). The CDR3 here is CASSPPTANYGYTF. CDR3 bases: TGTGCCAGCAGCCCCCCGACAGCTAACTATGGCTACACCTTC.

Details on this clonotype: This beta chain is a stray sequence in a library constructed for alpha chains; its clone size is not meaningful. The rearrangement joins TRBV24-1 to TRBJ1-5, with unresolved D. The CDR3 is 14 residues long. Per germline, CDR1 KGHDR and CDR2 SFDVKD. V was trimmed by 5 bases and J by 0 bases, leaving 7 bases between them. CDR3 sequence (DNA): TGTGCCACCAGTGGAAGGCTTAGCAATCAGCCCCAGCATTTT. It encodes CATSGRLSNQPQHF.

This clonotype is categorized as large. As an off-target read in a library built for alpha chains, this beta chain has a frequency of little significance. The chain employs TRBV6-2 or TRBV6-3 and TRBJ2-1; TRBD2 matches at 12 bases. The CDR3 runs 15 residues. The ends lost 2 bases at V and 12 bases at J; junction bases unmatched: 8. CDR1 is MNHEY and CDR2 is SVGEGT in the germline V gene. CDR3 loop: CASSYDTSGRPLQFF. The CDR3 DNA reads TGTGCCAGCAGTTACGATACTAGCGGGAGGCCCCTGCAGTTCTTC.

Notes on this clonotype: The library was built for alpha chains, so this beta chain is an off-target read and its size means little. The chain employs TRBV4-1 and TRBJ1-2; the match to TRBD1 covers 10 bases. Trimming cost V 2 bases and J 8 bases; bases outside gene matches: 8. CDR1 MGHRA and CDR2 YSYEKL come from the germline V gene. The CDR3 contains 15 residues. CDR3: CASSQPWRDRGGYTF. The CDR3 DNA sequence: TGCGCCAGCAGCCAACCCTGGCGGGACAGGGGAGGCTACACCTTC.

In this sample, this clonotype turned up many times. This beta chain represents an off-target read in a library built for alpha chains; its size is of limited meaning. The chain couples TRBV6-5 to TRBJ1-5; TRBD1 is a possible D gene (5 bases). The CDR3 is 15 residues long. Trimming stripped 6 bases from V and 0 bases from J, with 12 bases between. The germline gives CDR1 MNHEY, CDR2 SVGAGI. CDR3 in amino acids: CASRIREYSNQPQHF. Here the CDR3 DNA reads TGTGCCAGCAGAATCAGGGAATATAGCAATCAGCCCCAGCATTTT.

This clonotype was seen repeatedly, ten times or more. This beta chain was picked up by a library intended for alpha chains and is off target, so its count carries little meaning. V and J are TRBV3-1 and TRBJ2-1; D remains unclear. V lost 5 bases, J lost 0 bases, and 11 bases lay in between. Looked up from germline, CDR1 is LGHDT and CDR2 is YNNKEL (reference sequence). This CDR3 spans 15 amino acids. The CDR3, as DNA: TGTGCCAGCAGCTCCGGAGTACTCTCCTACAATGAGCAGTTCTTC. Translating gives CASSSGVLSYNEQFF.

This clonotype was seen at least ten times. This beta chain is an off-target read within a library intended for alpha chains, so its frequency means little. The V call is TRBV12-3 or TRBV12-4, the J call TRBJ2-1, with TRBD2 matching 9 bases. This CDR3 is built from 15 residues. V shed 7 bases and J 3 bases; nucleotides not matched to a gene: 7. The CDR3: CASNGGGANYNEQFF. CDR3 nucleotides: TGTGCCAGCAACGGCGGGGGGGCCAACTACAATGAGCAGTTCTTC.

This clonotype was picked up a small number of times. The library was designed around alpha chains, so this beta chain is a stray read whose abundance carries little weight. The CDR3 bases are TGTGCCAGCAGTGAATGGGGGACAGAAAGTAATTCACCCCTCCACTTT. It specifies CASSEWGTESNSPLHF. The chain carries TRBV6-1 and TRBJ1-6, with 7 bases matching TRBD1. Germline CDR1 is MNHNS and CDR2 is SASEGT. V was pared by 2 bases and J by 6 bases, with 7 bases of the junction left unmatched. This CDR3 comprises 16 residues.